This T cell receptor (beta chain) was documented in a study of T-cell memory formation after mild COVID-19. About the study: TCR clusters mostly belonged to single donors. Broader study findings: Whereas later expanders leaned CD4+, clones contracting day 15 to 85 showed a balanced CD4/CD8 makeup. There was no confirmation that second-wave clones peaking on day 37 were SARS-CoV-2 specific.

This clonotype was observed a few times. Its antigen is not identified. V was cut by 0 bases and J by 2 bases, with 15 bases left in between. Germline assignment: CDR1 SEHNR and CDR2 FQNEAQ (reference sequence). This CDR3 contains 17 residues. Constant-segment primers and 5'RACE yielded cDNA libraries for TCR alpha and TCR beta, each carrying sample barcodes and UMIs. TCRdb re-called the 5' RACE reads with MiXCR, one entry per CDR3 protein. Here the sample spans a few hundred thousand distinct CDR3 sequences, about 15% being singletons. The chain uses TRBV7-9 and TRBJ2-3, with unresolved D. The clonotype was recovered from a man between 18 and 35 years old who had mild COVID-19 (a few samples of this study predate the infection). Cell type and time point are not known. Sequenced input: PBMCs or a T cell subset sorted from them (not recorded which). The chain's CDR3 is CASSLAPDDPYTDTQYF. DNA of the CDR3: TGTGCCAGCAGCTTAGCGCCAGACGACCCGTACACAGATACGCAGTATTTT.